This TCR beta chain came from a study of T cell responses to AZD1222 COVID-19 vaccine. Notes on the study in general: Possibly, clonal diversity was underestimated; donors were largely white British and included more females. Seropositive status at baseline applied to only six AZD1222 recipients.

The protocol was immunoSEQ multiplex PCR, while the TCRdb copy is restricted to in-frame clones and leaves out a portion. The repertoire has tens of thousands of clones, 90% of them found once; the top ten carry around 4.9%. In germline, CDR1 is SGDLS, CDR2 YYNGEE. The CDR3 is made up of 16 amino acids. Trimming at V came to 1 base and at J to 7 bases, leaving 11 bases not matched to a gene. About this clone: Its specificity is not known.

The rearrangement uses TRBV9 and TRBJ1-2; 9 nucleotides line up with TRBD1. Here the sequenced sample was peripheral blood, taken on day 0 of AZD1222 vaccination. The sequence was obtained from an adult in good health. Written as DNA, the CDR3 is TGTGCCAGCAGCGTAACGACAGGGGGAAGTAGGGGTGGCTACACCTTC. Amino acids: CASSVTTGGSRGGYTF.